What follows describes a single TCR beta chain. The entry originates in a study of blood T cell repertoires in COVID-19. Study-wide background: Nucleic acid was either cDNA or gDNA, and it came from T cells, B-cell-depleted T cells, or PBMCs.

Cohort assignment relied on participant-reported clinical history. Each recovered donor of Cohort 3 presented with two negative PCRs, clearance, or symptom resolution. The CDR3 sequence is 13 residues long. Trimming took 5 bases from V and 7 from J, leaving 9 bases between them. The method was immunoSEQ multiplex PCR; TCRdb's version includes in-frame clones alone and lacks a portion of them. The sample yields 200,000 or so clones, roughly 80% seen once. This receptor was obtained from a man aged 55-75 years who had recovered from COVID-19. Material: PBMCs or T cells enriched from blood (not recorded which). The rearrangement links TRBV12-3 or TRBV12-4 to TRBJ1-6; D ambiguous. CDR3 protein: CASSEIPNSPLHF. CDR3 sequence (DNA): TGTGCCAGCAGTGAGATTCCCAATTCACCCCTCCACTTT.